These 25 T cell receptor beta chains were sequenced from one sample in a study of CD8 T cells in Susac syndrome. When the RNA was reverse transcribed, random hexamers were used with an input of roughly 0.5 to 1 ug. TCRdb independently ran MiXCR on the immunoSEQ multiplex PCR reads; one entry per CDR3 protein. The data contain 70,000 to 100,000 distinct CDR3 sequences, 90% to 97% of them seen just once; the ten biggest clones take up roughly 0.44%. The sequencing input was CD8+ T cells from PBMCs. The receptors originated from a human donor with Susac syndrome.

This chain uses TRBV5-6 with TRBJ2-3, with D unclear. The CDR3 contains 13 residues. V gave up 2 bases and J gave up 3 bases, with 7 bases separating them. Germline V gene data show CDR1 as SGHDT and CDR2 as YYEEEE. The CDR3 sequence is CASSFLITDTQYF. CDR3 bases: TGTGCCAGCAGCTTCTTGATTACAGATACGCAGTATTTT.

This chain connects TRBV15 to TRBJ2-1; D call uncertain. Trimming stripped 3 bases from V and 8 bases from J, with 8 bases between. Looked up from germline, CDR1 is LNHNV and CDR2 is YYDKDF (reference sequence). The CDR3 sequence is 12 residues long. CDR3 residues: CATSRERDEQFF. The CDR3 nucleotides read TGTGCCACCAGCAGGGAACGAGATGAGCAGTTCTTC.

The chain links TRBV6-2 or TRBV6-3 to TRBJ2-3; D not certain. The germline gives CDR1 MNHEY, CDR2 SVGEGT. This CDR3 comprises 13 residues. With 7 bases removed from V and 2 bases from J, the gap between germline ends came to 10 bases. The CDR3, as DNA: TGTGCCAGCACCCTACGGGTCACAGATACGCAGTATTTT. Protein: CASTLRVTDTQYF.

This chain uses TRBV7-3 with TRBJ2-1, with 7 positions matching TRBD2. Germline trimming cut 5 bases from V and 0 bases from J; bases unmatched to any gene: 4. Germline CDR1 reads SGHTA; CDR2 reads FQGTGA. CDR3 length: 15 amino acids. In nucleotides, the CDR3 is TGTGCCAGCAGCCCACTAGCGACCTCCTACAATGAGCAGTTCTTC. Its protein product is CASSPLATSYNEQFF.

The chain joins TRBV9 to TRBJ2-3; 11 bases fit TRBD2. V shed 3 bases, J shed 5 bases, and the junction held 8 bases outside the gene matches. Germline V gene data show CDR1 as SGDLS and CDR2 as YYNGEE. The CDR3 totals 16 residues. The CDR3 coding sequence is TGTGCCAGCAGCGCCCTAGCGGGGGGCTTGGGAGATACGCAGTATTTT. This translates into CASSALAGGLGDTQYF.

V and J are TRBV29-1 and TRBJ2-1; 7 bases agree with TRBD1. Germline V lookup: CDR1 SQVTM, CDR2 ANQGSEA. The CDR3 extends over 14 amino acids. Trimming took 1 base from V and 7 from J; bases not matched to a gene: 7. The CDR3 protein is CSVEGQGLGNEQFF. CDR3 coding DNA: TGCAGCGTTGAAGGACAGGGTTTAGGTAATGAGCAGTTCTTC.

The chain joins TRBV7-2 to TRBJ2-1; either TRBD1 or TRBD2 may supply D (5 bases each). The CDR3 has 14 amino acids. CDR1 is SGHTA, CDR2 FQGNSA, per germline. Trimming left V 4 bases short and J 8 bases short, with 15 bases between. For the CDR3, the DNA is TGTGCCAGCAGCTCTTTGGGACGGAGAGATGAGCAGTTCTTC. This codes for CASSSLGRRDEQFF.

The chain uses TRBV12-5 and TRBJ2-5; maybe TRBD1 (6 bases). Deletions cut 5 bases from V and 0 bases from J, with 16 bases between. CDR1 is LGHNT and CDR2 is FRNRAP in the germline V gene. The length of the CDR3 is 16 residues. The CDR3 region has the DNA TGTGCTAGTGGTACGGACAGCCGGGATCACCAAGAGACCCAGTACTTC. Translated: CASGTDSRDHQETQYF.

CDR3 sequence (DNA): TGTGCCAGCAGTGAACTCGAAGAAGAGCAGTACGTC. Protein sequence: CASSELEEEQYV. V and J are TRBV2 and TRBJ2-7; D is unresolved. V was shortened by 2 bases and J by 7 bases, with 9 bases between the two germline ends. This CDR3 contains 12 residues. Germline values: CDR1 SNHLY, CDR2 FYNNEI.

This chain connects TRBV5-1 to TRBJ1-1, with a tentative D call TRBD1 (6 bases). The CDR3 has 15 amino acids. The V end was cut by 0 bases, the J end by 4 bases, with 13 bases between. Germline lookup yields CDR1 SGHRS and CDR2 YFSETQ. In nucleotides, the CDR3 is TGCGCCAGCAGCTTGGGAGGGGGGGGCCGCACTGAAGCTTTCTTT. This sequence encodes CASSLGGGGRTEAFF.

This clonotype appeared a single time. The chain combines TRBV28 with TRBJ2-7, with TRBD2 matching over 15 bases. Germline loops: CDR1 MDHEN, CDR2 SYDVKM. V was pared by 5 bases and J by 0 bases, with 11 bases of the junction left unmatched. The CDR3 totals 19 residues. The CDR3 loop reads CASSPLGLAGGRSSYEQYF. CDR3 DNA: TGTGCCAGCAGTCCCCTGGGACTAGCGGGAGGAAGGAGCTCCTACGAGCAGTACTTC.

This sequence joins TRBV12-5 and TRBJ1-1, with D hard to call. The V gene's germline CDR1 is LGHNT and CDR2 FRNRAP. This CDR3 spans 12 amino acids. For the CDR3, the DNA is TGTGCCGGACGTCGTACGGATACTGAAGCTTTCTTT. This codes for CAGRRTDTEAFF.

The rearrangement links TRBV5-4 to TRBJ1-1; unclear D gene. Germline loops: CDR1 SGHNT, CDR2 YYREEE (reference sequence). V was clipped by 2 bases and J by 2 bases, with 10 bases between them. The CDR3 covers 14 residues. The CDR3 here is CASSFRVGNTEAFF. The DNA for the CDR3 is TGTGCCAGCAGCTTCCGGGTAGGAAACACTGAAGCTTTCTTT.

This clonotype has a single count. J is TRBJ2-1 and V is TRBV20-1; no clear D. This CDR3 is built from 14 residues. CDR1 is DFQATT, CDR2 SNEGSKA, per germline (reference sequence). V was pared by 2 bases and J by 0 bases, with 8 bases between. In nucleotides, the CDR3 is TGCAGTGCTAGAATCCTGAGCTCCTACAATGAGCAGTTCTTC. It specifies CSARILSSYNEQFF.

The rearrangement joins TRBV29-1 to TRBJ1-2; the D gene is possibly TRBD1 (5 bases). Per germline, CDR1 SQVTM and CDR2 ANQGSEA. The CDR3 covers 16 residues. Here the CDR3 reads CTTLDIKEGGHYGYTF. CDR3 nucleotides: TGCACCACGTTGGACATTAAGGAGGGAGGGCACTATGGCTACACCTTC.

This clonotype was seen a single time. The rearrangement uses TRBV5-1 and TRBJ1-2; the D is unclear. This CDR3 has 15 residues. V was cut by 2 bases and J by 2 bases, with 13 bases left in between. CDR1 and CDR2 from the germline V gene are SGHRS and YFSETQ. CDR3 sequence (DNA): TGCGCCAGCAGCTTACAGCCTGTCGTAAACTATGGCTACACCTTC. It encodes CASSLQPVVNYGYTF.

The CDR3 spells CASSYRLAGEKNTGELFF. As DNA, the CDR3 is TGTGCCAGCAGTTATAGGCTAGCGGGAGAAAAGAACACCGGGGAGCTGTTTTTT. The rearrangement links TRBV6-5 to TRBJ2-2; 10 nucleotides match TRBD2. CDR1 is MNHEY and CDR2 is SVGAGI in the germline V gene. This CDR3 has 18 residues. V trimming: 3 bases; J trimming: 1 base; junction bases outside the gene matches: 8.

This chain links TRBV15 with TRBJ1-5; D unresolved. There are 14 residues in the CDR3. Trimming stripped 0 bases from V and 5 bases from J, with 8 bases between. Germline-derived CDR1 and CDR2 are LNHNV and YYDKDF (reference sequence). This chain's CDR3 is CATSRDWGDQPQHF. The CDR3 DNA sequence: TGTGCCACCAGCAGAGATTGGGGAGATCAGCCCCAGCATTTT.

The V call is TRBV28, the J call TRBJ2-7; tentatively, D is TRBD1 (5 bases). The CDR3 has 15 amino acids. Germline V gives CDR1 MDHEN, CDR2 SYDVKM. V shed 2 bases and J shed 2 bases, with 13 bases lying between them. The DNA for the CDR3 is TGTGCCAGCAGTTTAGCCGACAGCCGTCCCTACGAGCAGTACGTC. Translation: CASSLADSRPYEQYV.

The V gene is TRBV9, the J gene TRBJ2-1; D gene uncertain. V shed 3 bases and J shed 6 bases, with 10 bases lying between them. The CDR3 runs to 13 residues. CDR1 is SGDLS and CDR2 is YYNGEE in the germline V gene. CDR3 DNA: TGTGCCAGCAGCGGTTTACCCCCCAATGAGCAGTTCTTC. Its translation: CASSGLPPNEQFF.

The V call is TRBV2, the J call TRBJ1-2; D might be TRBD1 (5 bases). The V end was cut by 3 bases, the J end by 4 bases, with 18 bases between. Germline loops: CDR1 SNHLY, CDR2 FYNNEI. The CDR3 has 16 residues. CDR3 sequence reads: CASSDRVGGTTYGYTF. The DNA of the CDR3 is TGTGCCAGCAGTGATAGGGTCGGGGGAACCACCTATGGCTACACCTTC.

The J gene is TRBJ2-7, the V gene TRBV19; D might be TRBD1 (5 bases). The CDR3 runs 16 residues. The germline CDR1 and CDR2 sequences are LNHDA and SQIVND (reference sequence). V lost 1 base to trimming and J lost 1 base, with 14 bases between them. CDR3 amino acids: CASSIVMGDSSYEQYV. CDR3 nucleotides: TGTGCCAGTAGTATAGTAATGGGTGACAGTTCCTACGAGCAGTACGTC.

V is TRBV10-3 and J is TRBJ1-6; D remains unclear. V was clipped by 0 bases and J by 16 bases, with 13 bases between them. From germline, CDR1 is ENHRY and CDR2 SYGVKD. CDR3 length: 13 residues. Written as DNA, the CDR3 is TGTGCCATCAGTGAGTCGACCGGAGACCTGCTCCACTTT. This codes for CAISESTGDLLHF.

The rearrangement joins TRBV5-1 to TRBJ2-7, with TRBD2 matching over 12 bases. Looked up from germline, CDR1 is SGHRS and CDR2 is YFSETQ. This CDR3 is 17 amino acids long. Trimming removed 0 bases from V and 5 bases from J; junction bases left unmatched: 9. CDR3 coding DNA: TGCGCCAGCAGCTTGGCCGGGCTAGCGGGAGGGCCCCACGAGCAGTACTTC. It is translated as CASSLAGLAGGPHEQYF.

The rearrangement links TRBV5-1 to TRBJ2-3; D unresolved. This CDR3 has 12 residues. V shed 1 base and J shed 4 bases, with 4 bases lying between them. Germline V gene sequence: CDR1 SGHRS, CDR2 YFSETQ. CDR3: CASSLKPDTQYF. CDR3 DNA: TGCGCCAGCAGCTTGAAACCAGATACGCAGTATTTT.